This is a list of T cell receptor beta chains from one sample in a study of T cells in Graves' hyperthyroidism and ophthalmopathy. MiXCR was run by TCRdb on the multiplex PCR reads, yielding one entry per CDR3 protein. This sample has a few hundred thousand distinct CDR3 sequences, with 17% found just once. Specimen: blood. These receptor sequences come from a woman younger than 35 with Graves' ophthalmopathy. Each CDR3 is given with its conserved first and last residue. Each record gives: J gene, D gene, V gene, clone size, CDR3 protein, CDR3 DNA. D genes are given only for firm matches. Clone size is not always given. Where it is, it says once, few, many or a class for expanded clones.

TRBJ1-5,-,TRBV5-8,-,CASSLGVGEGQPQHF,TGTGCCAGCAGCTTGGGTGTAGGGGAAGGACAGCCCCAGCATTTT
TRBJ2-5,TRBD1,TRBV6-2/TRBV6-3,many,CASSYPTTGVYQETQYF,TGTGCCAGCAGTTACCCCACGACAGGGGTATACCAAGAGACCCAGTACTTC
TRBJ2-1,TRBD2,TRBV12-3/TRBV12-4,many,CASSFLVRLAGDNEQFF,TGTGCCAGCAGTTTTTTAGTTAGGCTCGCGGGGGATAATGAGCAGTTCTTC
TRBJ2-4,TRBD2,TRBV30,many,CAWSSGRAGGKNIQYF,TGTGCCTGGTCTAGCGGGAGGGCCGGTGGCAAAAACATTCAGTACTTC
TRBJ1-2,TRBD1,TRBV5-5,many,CASSLVDRPSYGYTF,TGTGCCAGCAGCTTGGTGGACAGGCCTAGCTATGGCTACACCTTC
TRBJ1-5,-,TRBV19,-,CASTRPTPSISNQPQHF,TGTGCCAGTACTCGGCCGACGCCCTCAATTAGCAATCAGCCCCAGCATTTT
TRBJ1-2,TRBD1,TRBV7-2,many,CASSPNDRQGGNGYTF,TGTGCCAGCAGCCCCAATGATAGACAGGGCGGTAATGGCTACACCTTC
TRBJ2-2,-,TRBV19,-,CASSTNREAGELFF,TGTGCCAGTAGTACCAACAGGGAGGCCGGGGAGCTGTTTTTT
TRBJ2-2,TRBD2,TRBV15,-,CATTDRAGRALGTGELFF,TGTGCCACCACCGACCGAGCCGGGAGGGCCTTAGGGACCGGGGAGCTGTTTTTT
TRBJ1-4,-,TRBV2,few,CASDSPNAAGNEKLFF,TGTGCCAGCGATAGCCCCAATGCGGCAGGGAATGAAAAACTGTTTTTT
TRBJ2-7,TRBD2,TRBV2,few,CASSNRDYTYEQYF,TGTGCCAGCAGTAACCGGGACTACACCTACGAGCAGTACTTC
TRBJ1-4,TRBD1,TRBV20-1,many,CSASGGTTNEKLFF,TGCAGTGCTTCAGGGGGCACAACTAATGAAAAACTGTTTTTT
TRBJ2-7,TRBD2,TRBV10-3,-,CAISGEGLYEQYF,TGTGCCATCAGTGGGGAGGGACTCTACGAGCAGTACTTC
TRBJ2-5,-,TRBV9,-,CASSGAGRSSGTQYF,TGTGCCAGCAGCGGGGCGGGCCGTTCGAGTGGGACCCAGTACTTC
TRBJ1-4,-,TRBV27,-,CASSLSTASPLEKLFF,TGTGCCAGCAGTTTATCCACAGCGTCCCCGCTGGAAAAACTGTTTTTT
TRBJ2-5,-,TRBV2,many,CASIEEGETQYF,TGTGCCAGCATAGAGGAGGGGGAGACCCAGTACTTC
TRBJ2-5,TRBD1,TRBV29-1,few,CSVRNRGSVQTQYF,TGCAGCGTTCGAAACAGGGGGTCAGTACAGACCCAGTACTTC
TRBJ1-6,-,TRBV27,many,CASSSGTAAYNSPLHF,TGTGCCAGCAGTTCCGGGACGGCGGCCTATAATTCACCCCTCCACTTT
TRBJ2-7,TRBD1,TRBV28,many,CASSLYFGTGGQSSYEQYF,TGTGCCAGCAGTTTGTATTTCGGGACAGGAGGACAAAGCTCCTACGAGCAGTACTTC
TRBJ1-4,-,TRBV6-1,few,CTSSPQTDSQKLFF,TGTACCAGCAGTCCCCAAACGGACAGTCAAAAACTGTTTTTT
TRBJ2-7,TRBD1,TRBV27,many,CASSLLPGTGYYEQYF,TGTGCCAGCAGTTTACTGCCTGGGACAGGGTACTACGAGCAGTACTTC
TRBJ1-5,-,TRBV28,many,CASSVTGVSNQPQHF,TGTGCCAGCAGCGTAACAGGAGTTAGCAATCAGCCCCAGCATTTT
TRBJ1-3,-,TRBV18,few,CASSLADSVSGNTIYF,TGTGCCAGCTCACTTGCGGACAGTGTCTCTGGAAACACCATATATTTT
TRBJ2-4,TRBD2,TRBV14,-,CASSQEVGGKGNIQYF,TGTGCCAGCAGCCAAGAAGTGGGAGGGAAGGGAAACATTCAGTACTTC
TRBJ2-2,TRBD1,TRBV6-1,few,CASSYTGGGGTGELFF,TGTGCCAGCAGTTACACAGGGGGCGGAGGCACCGGGGAGCTGTTTTTT
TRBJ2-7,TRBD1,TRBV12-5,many,CASGSGDRVGEQYF,TGTGCTAGTGGTTCGGGCGACAGGGTGGGCGAGCAGTACTTC